These 8 T cell receptor beta chains originate from one sample sequenced in a study of blood T cell repertoires in COVID-19. Only in-frame clones appear in the TCRdb table, and some are missing; sequencing was by immunoSEQ multiplex PCR. The sample carries about 360,000 clones, more than 75% recorded once. Sequenced sample: PBMCs or T cells enriched from blood (not recorded which). These TCRs come from a man aged 30 to 45 who had recovered from COVID-19.

This rearrangement joins TRBV15 to TRBJ2-5, with TRBD1 as a possible D gene (5 bases). In germline, CDR1 is LNHNV, CDR2 YYDKDF (reference sequence). V shed 4 bases and J shed 5 bases, with 17 bases lying between them. The CDR3 spans 15 residues. CDR3 nucleotides: TGTGCCACCAGCATTGACCCGCAGGGTACGGAGACCCAGTACTTC. It is translated as CATSIDPQGTETQYF.

The rearrangement links TRBV25-1 to TRBJ1-4; the D gene is possibly TRBD1 (5 bases). The V and J ends lost 1 base and 4 bases respectively, with 10 bases between them. The CDR3 is 15 amino acids. CDR1 is MGHDK and CDR2 is SYGVNS in the germline V gene. This chain's CDR3 is CASSELAGLNEKLFF. The CDR3 DNA is TGTGCCAGCAGTGAATTAGCAGGGCTTAATGAAAAACTGTTTTTT.

This clone showed up just a few times. The chain is built from TRBV3-1 (or the pseudogene TRBV3-2) and TRBJ2-7, with 12 bases aligning to TRBD2. The V segment lost 5 bases and the J segment 5 bases; nucleotides outside the gene matches: 4. Germline V gene lookup returns CDR1 LGHDT and CDR2 YNNKEL (reference sequence). There are 14 residues in the CDR3. The CDR3 DNA reads as TGTGCCAGCAGCTTCGGACTAGCGGGGAACGAGCAGTACTTC. Its protein product is CASSFGLAGNEQYF.

V gene TRBV29-1 combines with J gene TRBJ1-1, with 7 bases that match TRBD1. Looked up from germline, CDR1 is SQVTM and CDR2 is ANQGSEA. The J segment lost 4 bases and the V segment lost 6 bases, leaving 11 bases of the junction unmatched. The CDR3 totals 14 residues. The CDR3 reads CSVHTQGVFTEAFF. The DNA of the CDR3 is TGCAGCGTACACACTCAGGGGGTTTTCACTGAAGCTTTCTTT.

The chain employs TRBV7-8 and TRBJ2-5; the D gene is possibly TRBD1 (5 bases). The CDR3 is 16 residues long. Germline lookup yields CDR1 SGHVS and CDR2 FQNEAQ. V shed 1 base and J shed 1 base, with 13 bases lying between them. CDR3 DNA sequence: TGTGCCAGCAGCTTAGACCATCGCAGGGCCCAAGAGACCCAGTACTTC. This encodes CASSLDHRRAQETQYF.

The chain links TRBV6-1 to TRBJ1-2, with 8 bases identical to TRBD1. The V gene's germline CDR1 is MNHNS and CDR2 SASEGT. The CDR3 extends over 15 amino acids. Trimming at V came to 3 bases and at J to 5 bases, leaving 8 bases not matched to a gene. The CDR3 region is CASSDPPGGLYGYTF. CDR3 nucleotides: TGTGCCAGCAGTGATCCGCCAGGGGGCCTGTATGGCTACACCTTC.

The chain couples TRBV5-1 to TRBJ1-5, with 8 bases matching TRBD1. The CDR3 runs 16 residues. The junction had 4 bases not matched to a gene; V was cut back by 1 base and J by 1 base. Germline assignment: CDR1 SGHRS and CDR2 YFSETQ. The CDR3 DNA sequence: TGCGCCAGCAGCTTGTCCGGACAGGGAAGCAATCAGCCCCAGCATTTT. Translated, it gives CASSLSGQGSNQPQHF. Filled out from reference TRBV5-1 and TRBJ1-5, the complete variable domain reads KAGVTQTPRYLIKTRGQQVTLSCSPISGHRSVSWYQQTPGQGLQFLFEYFSETQRNKGNFPGRFSGRQFSNSRSEMNVSTLELGDSALYLCASSLSGQGSNQPQHFGDGTRLSIL.

This chain joins TRBV5-4 and TRBJ2-5; weak D call: TRBD2 (6 bases). The germline CDR1 and CDR2 sequences are SGHNT and YYREEE (reference sequence). There are 13 residues in the CDR3. V was trimmed by 9 bases and J by 3 bases, leaving 15 bases between them. CDR3 protein: CATTGTGKETQYF. As DNA, the CDR3 is TGTGCCACCACGGGGACTGGTAAAGAGACCCAGTACTTC.